Listed here is a single TCR beta chain. The antigen is unknown. Looked up from germline, CDR1 is SGHVS and CDR2 is FQNEAQ. V lost 3 bases and J lost 4, with 13 bases in between. The CDR3 is 15 amino acids. The data derive from a study of cytomegalovirus exposure and HLA in healthy donors. Broader study findings: In a later analysis, about 17,000 TCR beta sequences were associated with HLA alleles at 0.05 false discovery rate.

PCR was performed using 60 Vbeta and 13 Jbeta primers. TCRdb keeps only in-frame clones here, not all; method: immunoSEQ multiplex PCR. The sample holds roughly 80,000 clones, approximately 71% seen once. This chain connects TRBV7-8 to TRBJ1-5; TRBD1 might be the D (5 bases). The source of this sequence is a woman in her forties in good health and CMV-seronegative. The sequenced sample was PBMCs. This CDR3 is CASSFRGLRNQPQHF. DNA for the CDR3: TGTGCCAGCAGCTTTAGGGGACTCAGGAATCAGCCCCAGCATTTT.